The clone carrying this T cell receptor beta chain was recorded many times. The record originates from a study of CD8 T cells in ankylosing spondylitis. TCRdb reprocessed the 5' RACE reads with MiXCR, giving one entry per CDR3 protein. The sample shows 35,000 to 45,000 distinct CDR3 sequences, 9.5% to 12% of them seen only once. V was cut by 5 bases and J by 5 bases, with 9 bases left in between. The CDR3 runs 12 residues. Germline V CDR1 and CDR2: LNHDA, SQIVND (reference sequence). This chain connects TRBV19 to TRBJ2-5; D possibly matches TRBD1 or TRBD2 (6 bases each). Sequenced input: blood, either unsorted or a sorted T cell fraction (not recorded which). This clonotype originated in a male donor with ankylosing spondylitis or in good health (not recorded which). CDR3 protein: CASSGGGETQYF. The CDR3 nucleotides are TGTGCCAGTAGTGGAGGGGGGGAGACCCAGTACTTC.